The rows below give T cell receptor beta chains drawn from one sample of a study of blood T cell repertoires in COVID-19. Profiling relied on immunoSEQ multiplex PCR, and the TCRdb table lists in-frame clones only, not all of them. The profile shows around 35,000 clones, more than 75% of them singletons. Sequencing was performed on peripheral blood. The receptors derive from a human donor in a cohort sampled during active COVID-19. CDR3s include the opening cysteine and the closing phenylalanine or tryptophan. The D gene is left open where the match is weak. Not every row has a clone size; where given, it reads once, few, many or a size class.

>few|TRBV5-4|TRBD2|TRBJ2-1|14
TGTGCCAGCAGCTTGGTTGGACTAGACAATGAGCAGTTCTTC
CASSLVGLDNEQFF
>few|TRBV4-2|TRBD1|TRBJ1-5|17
TGTGCCAGCAGCCAAGCCTCCGGGACAGGCTCCAATCAGCCCCAGCATTTT
CASSQASGTGSNQPQHF
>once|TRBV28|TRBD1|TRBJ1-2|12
TGTGCCATCCAGGGGGATAACTATGGCTACACCTTC
CAIQGDNYGYTF
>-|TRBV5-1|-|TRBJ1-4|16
TGCGCCAGCAGCTTGGTTGGCCTCTCAACTAATGAAAAACTGTTTTTT
CASSLVGLSTNEKLFF
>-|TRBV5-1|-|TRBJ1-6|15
TGCGCCAGCAGCTTGGAAGGCAGGGGAACCTCACCCCTCCACTTT
CASSLEGRGTSPLHF
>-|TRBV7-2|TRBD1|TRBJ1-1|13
TGTGCCAGCAGCCAACAGGGGGCGGCTGAAGCTTTCTTT
CASSQQGAAEAFF
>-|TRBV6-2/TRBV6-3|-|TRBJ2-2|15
TGTGCCAGCAGTTTAGGGACTTGGGCCACCGGGGAGCTGTTTTTT
CASSLGTWATGELFF
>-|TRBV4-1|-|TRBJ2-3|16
TGCGCCAGCAGCCAAGGAGGCGGGACAGTTATTGATACGCAGTATTTT
CASSQGGGTVIDTQYF
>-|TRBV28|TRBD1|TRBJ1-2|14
TGTGCCAGCAGATCCCGACAGGGGAACTATGGCTACACCTTC
CASRSRQGNYGYTF
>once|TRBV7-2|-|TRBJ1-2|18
TGTGCCAGCAGCTCTACTTTCTCAACGCGGGCAGCCCTATATGGCTACACCTTC
CASSSTFSTRAALYGYTF
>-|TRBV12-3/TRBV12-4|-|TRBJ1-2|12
TGTGCCAGCAGTTTAGAAGGGGTCGGCTACACCTTC
CASSLEGVGYTF
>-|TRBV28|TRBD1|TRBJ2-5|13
TGTGCCAGCAGAAGGACAGGGGCAGAGACCCAGTACTTC
CASRRTGAETQYF
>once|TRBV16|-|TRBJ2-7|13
TGTGCCAGCAGCCAAGGTTCGGAGGGCGAGCAGTACTTC
CASSQGSEGEQYF
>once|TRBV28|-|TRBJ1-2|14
TGTGCCAGCAGTCCCCAAGCTCTTAAGACAGGCTACACCTTC
CASSPQALKTGYTF
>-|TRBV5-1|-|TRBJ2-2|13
TGCGCCAGCAGGAGCGACGGCACCGGGGAGCTGTTTTTT
CASRSDGTGELFF
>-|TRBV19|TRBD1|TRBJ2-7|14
TGTGCCAGTAGTTTTCGACAGGGGGCCCACGAGCAGTACTTC
CASSFRQGAHEQYF
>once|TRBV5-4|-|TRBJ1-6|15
TGTGCCAGCAGCCGAGCCGGGACTGGTGATTCACCCCTCCACTTT
CASSRAGTGDSPLHF
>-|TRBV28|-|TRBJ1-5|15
TGTGCCAGCAGTCCCCCGATTTCCTACAATCAGCCCCAGCATTTT
CASSPPISYNQPQHF
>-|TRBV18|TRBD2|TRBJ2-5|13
TGTGCCAGCTCCGGGGGGACCCAAGAGACCCAGTACTTC
CASSGGTQETQYF
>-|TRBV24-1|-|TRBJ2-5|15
TGTGCCACCAGTGATTCCCGGACAGCCCAAGAGACCCAGTACTTC
CATSDSRTAQETQYF
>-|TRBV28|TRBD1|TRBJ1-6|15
TGTGCCAGCAGAACCTACAGGGGGCGGAATTCACCCCTCCACTTT
CASRTYRGRNSPLHF
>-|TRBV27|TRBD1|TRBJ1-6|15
TGTGCCAGCAGTTTATGGTGGACAGGGGACTCACCCCTCCACTTT
CASSLWWTGDSPLHF